The rows below give T cell receptor beta chains drawn from one sample of a study of human T cells and chemical hapten exposure. TCRdb itself ran the RACE reads through MiXCR, one entry per CDR3 protein. This table has 95,000 to 130,000 distinct CDR3 sequences, about 12% appearing once. The sample in question was whole blood, obtained in connection with sensitization to the hapten diphenylcyclopropenone (DPC). Receptor source: a woman between 50 and 59 years old with alopecia areata. Some clones in this sample may be carry-over from other donors' samples. CDR3s include the opening cysteine and the closing phenylalanine or tryptophan. The order of the fields is J gene, CDR3 length, clone size, V gene, CDR3 protein. Clone sizes are given selectively: once, few, many, or a class where the clone is expanded.

TRBJ2-2,14,many,TRBV20-1,CSAWDRGTGGELFF
TRBJ1-2,14,NA,TRBV7-9,CANSQNLDNYGYTF
TRBJ2-7,17,few,TRBV28,CASSPYPQRHLSYEQYF
TRBJ1-4,15,many,TRBV28,CASSGDGLDVEKLFF
TRBJ1-3,12,NA,TRBV7-2,CASSWTGDTIYF
TRBJ1-5,14,many,TRBV7-8,CASSLQGPNQPQHF
TRBJ2-4,14,NA,TRBV28,CASSLGQGMNIQYF
TRBJ2-3,14,NA,TRBV9,CASSAGNTADTQYF
TRBJ1-2,16,NA,TRBV18,CASSREGHQANYGYTF
TRBJ1-6,15,few,TRBV4-2,CASSQEPIQGRPLHF
TRBJ1-4,15,many,TRBV25-1,CASSRSPGWDEKLFF
TRBJ2-2,16,many,TRBV6-4,CASSWGLAVNTGELFF
TRBJ1-3,19,few,TRBV7-2,CASSRLGQTPTYSGNTIYF
TRBJ2-5,16,NA,TRBV7-2,CASSSPMSRARATQYF